Listed below are T cell receptor beta chains from one sample, sequenced in a study of blood T cell repertoires in COVID-19. The protocol was immunoSEQ multiplex PCR, while the TCRdb copy is restricted to in-frame clones and leaves out a portion. Altogether approximately 200,000 clones are present, just under 90% being singletons, with the ten largest covering 5.5% to 7.5%. The sample consisted of peripheral blood. These receptors were collected from a man aged 60 to 75 who had recovered from COVID-19. Both conserved end residues are part of each CDR3. D genes are given only for firm matches. Clone size is shown for a subset of rows, as once, few, many or a class of expanded clone.

TRBV24-1	NA	TRBD2	TRBJ2-1	CATSALGAGGYYNEQFF	TGTGCCACCAGTGCCTTGGGAGCGGGAGGGTATTACAATGAGCAGTTCTTC
TRBV6-5	NA	NA	TRBJ2-2	CASSLGGNTGELFF	TGTGCCAGCAGTTTGGGAGGGAACACCGGGGAGCTGTTTTTT
TRBV10-1	few	NA	TRBJ2-3	CASSEIAGITDTQYF	TGCGCCAGCAGTGAGATTGCGGGAATCACAGATACGCAGTATTTT
TRBV6-1	NA	NA	TRBJ2-5	CASSDRVFSQETQYF	TGTGCCAGCAGTGACAGGGTGTTTTCCCAAGAGACCCAGTACTTC
TRBV10-3	NA	TRBD2	TRBJ2-2	CAILVGGGNTGELFF	TGTGCCATCCTCGTCGGGGGGGGGAACACCGGGGAGCTGTTTTTT
TRBV4-2	NA	TRBD2	TRBJ2-5	CASSRDSGGALQTQYF	TGTGCCAGCAGCCGAGATAGCGGGGGGGCCCTTCAGACCCAGTACTTC
TRBV6-5	NA	TRBD2	TRBJ2-7	CASSATSGNSYEQYF	TGTGCCAGCAGCGCTACTAGCGGCAATTCCTACGAGCAGTACTTC
TRBV5-1	NA	TRBD1	TRBJ2-1	CASSSQGTANEQFF	TGCGCCAGCAGCTCCCAGGGGACAGCAAATGAGCAGTTCTTC
TRBV7-7	NA	NA	TRBJ2-5	CASSSQGPQETQYF	TGTGCCAGCAGCTCACAGGGACCACAAGAGACCCAGTACTTC
TRBV12-5	NA	NA	TRBJ1-6	CASGYPNPSSYNSPLHF	TGTGCTAGTGGTTATCCGAACCCGAGCTCCTATAATTCACCCCTCCACTTT
TRBV19	NA	TRBD2	TRBJ2-5	CASRLGAGGPETQYF	TGTGCCAGTAGGCTCGGGGCGGGAGGCCCGGAGACCCAGTACTTC
TRBV25-1	NA	NA	TRBJ2-7	CASRGLNSYEQYF	TGTGCCAGCAGGGGCCTAAACTCCTACGAGCAGTACTTC
TRBV29-1	NA	NA	TRBJ1-1	CSVEPIQNTEAFF	TGCAGCGTTGAACCCATTCAAAACACTGAAGCTTTCTTT
TRBV25-1	NA	TRBD1	TRBJ1-2	CASRQGEGNYGYTF	TGTGCCAGTAGACAGGGGGAGGGAAACTATGGCTACACCTTC
TRBV4-2	NA	NA	TRBJ1-5	CASSQDRGRDQPQHF	TGTGCCAGCAGCCAAGACAGGGGACGAGATCAGCCCCAGCATTTT
TRBV29-1	NA	NA	TRBJ2-3	CSAGTADTQYF	TGCAGCGCCGGGACTGCTGATACGCAGTATTTT
TRBV10-3	NA	TRBD2	TRBJ2-7	CAISQLAGGYEQYF	TGTGCCATCAGTCAACTAGCGGGAGGGTACGAGCAGTACTTC
TRBV30	NA	NA	TRBJ1-2	CAWSPGSSGYTF	TGTGCCTGGAGTCCTGGCTCTTCTGGCTACACCTTC
TRBV7-6	NA	TRBD2	TRBJ2-7	CASRQLAESSYEQYF	TGTGCCAGCAGACAACTAGCGGAGAGCTCCTACGAGCAGTACTTC
TRBV6-4	few	NA	TRBJ2-1	CASSDSRGGGPVNEQFF	TGTGCCAGCAGTGACTCGAGGGGGGGAGGGCCGGTGAATGAGCAGTTCTTC
TRBV6-6	NA	TRBD1	TRBJ2-5	CASTNGQGPTETQYF	TGTGCCAGCACCAACGGACAGGGTCCTACCGAGACCCAGTACTTC
TRBV19	NA	TRBD1	TRBJ1-5	CASSIDQGGRGNQPQHF	TGTGCCAGTAGTATAGACCAGGGGGGCCGAGGCAATCAGCCCCAGCATTTT
TRBV30	NA	NA	TRBJ1-4	CAWRSAGSEKLFF	TGTGCCTGGAGGTCCGCGGGGAGTGAAAAACTGTTTTTT
TRBV27	NA	NA	TRBJ2-7	CASSFRGELTTREQYF	TGTGCCAGCAGTTTCAGGGGGGAACTCACTACCCGCGAGCAGTACTTC
TRBV24-1	NA	NA	TRBJ2-1	CATSDFSGQSGHEQFF	TGTGCCACCAGTGATTTTAGCGGCCAAAGCGGGCATGAGCAGTTCTTC
TRBV12-3/TRBV12-4	NA	NA	TRBJ1-1	CASSPFMNTEAFF	TGTGCCAGCAGCCCTTTTATGAACACTGAAGCTTTCTTT
TRBV6-4	NA	NA	TRBJ2-5	CASSDGTQETQYF	TGTGCCAGCAGTGACGGGACACAAGAGACCCAGTACTTC
TRBV19	NA	TRBD1	TRBJ2-7	CASTGQGGYEQYF	TGTGCCAGTACGGGACAGGGAGGGTACGAGCAGTACTTC
TRBV5-1	NA	TRBD2	TRBJ2-3	CASRSGRSDTQYF	TGCGCCAGCAGAAGCGGGAGATCAGATACGCAGTATTTT
TRBV28	NA	TRBD1	TRBJ2-5	CASSSIGQGQETQYF	TGTGCCAGCAGTTCTATAGGACAGGGACAAGAGACCCAGTACTTC
TRBV9	NA	NA	TRBJ1-5	CASSVDAVQPQHF	TGTGCCAGCAGCGTAGACGCAGTTCAGCCCCAGCATTTT
TRBV24-1	NA	TRBD2	TRBJ2-5	CATSGLLAGKQETQYF	TGTGCCACCAGTGGCCTACTAGCGGGAAAGCAAGAGACCCAGTACTTC